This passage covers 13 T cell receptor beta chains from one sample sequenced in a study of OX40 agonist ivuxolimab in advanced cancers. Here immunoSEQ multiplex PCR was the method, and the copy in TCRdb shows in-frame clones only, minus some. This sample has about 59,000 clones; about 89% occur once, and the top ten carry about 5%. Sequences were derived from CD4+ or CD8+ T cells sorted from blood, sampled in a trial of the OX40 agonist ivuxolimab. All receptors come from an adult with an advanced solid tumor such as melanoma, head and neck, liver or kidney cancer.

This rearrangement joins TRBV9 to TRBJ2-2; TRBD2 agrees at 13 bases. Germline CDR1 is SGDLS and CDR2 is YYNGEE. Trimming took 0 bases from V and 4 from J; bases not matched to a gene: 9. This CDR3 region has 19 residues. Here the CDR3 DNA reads TGTGCCAGCAGCGTAGATTGGACTAGCGGGAGAGTGAGCACCGGGGAGCTGTTTTTT. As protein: CASSVDWTSGRVSTGELFF.

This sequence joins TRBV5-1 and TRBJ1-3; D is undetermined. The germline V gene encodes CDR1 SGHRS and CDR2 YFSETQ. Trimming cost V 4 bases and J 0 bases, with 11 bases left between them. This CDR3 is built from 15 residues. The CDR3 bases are TGCGCCAGCAGCCCTCAGACGCCCTCTGGAAACACCATATATTTT. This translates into CASSPQTPSGNTIYF.

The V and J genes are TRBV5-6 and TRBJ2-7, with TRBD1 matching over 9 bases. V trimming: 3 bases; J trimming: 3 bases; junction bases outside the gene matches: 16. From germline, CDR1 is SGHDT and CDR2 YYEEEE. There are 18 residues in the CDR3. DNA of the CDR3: TGTGCCAGCAGCTCCCGGGACAGGGCGTCCCGGTTGTTCTACGAGCAGTACTTC. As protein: CASSSRDRASRLFYEQYF.

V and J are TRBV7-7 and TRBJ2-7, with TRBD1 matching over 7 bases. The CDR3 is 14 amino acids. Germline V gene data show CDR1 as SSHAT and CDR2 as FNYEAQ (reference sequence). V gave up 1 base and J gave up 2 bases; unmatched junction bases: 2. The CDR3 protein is CASSLDRGTYEQYF. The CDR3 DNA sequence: TGTGCCAGCAGCTTAGACAGGGGTACCTACGAGCAGTACTTC.

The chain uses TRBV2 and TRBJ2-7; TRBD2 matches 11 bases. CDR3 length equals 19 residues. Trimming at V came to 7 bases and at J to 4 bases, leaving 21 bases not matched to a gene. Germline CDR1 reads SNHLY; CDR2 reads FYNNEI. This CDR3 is CASNPPRNRGASGRYEQYF. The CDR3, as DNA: TGTGCCAGCAATCCACCCCGGAACAGGGGGGCTAGCGGGAGGTACGAGCAGTACTTC.

CDR3 in amino acids: CASSLTGGNEKLFF. The CDR3 nucleotides are TGTGCCAGCAGCTTAACAGGGGGAAATGAAAAACTGTTTTTT. The J gene is TRBJ1-4, the V gene TRBV7-9; 8 bases map to TRBD1. J was trimmed by 5 bases and V by 2 bases; bases with no gene match: 1. Germline values: CDR1 SEHNR, CDR2 FQNEAQ (reference sequence). The CDR3 is 14 amino acids.

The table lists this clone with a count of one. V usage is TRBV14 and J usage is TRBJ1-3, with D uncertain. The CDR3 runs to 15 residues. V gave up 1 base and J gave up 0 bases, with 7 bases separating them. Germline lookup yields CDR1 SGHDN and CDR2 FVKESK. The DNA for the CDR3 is TGTGCCAGCAGCCAAGGGCAGGTCTCTGGAAACACCATATATTTT. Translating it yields CASSQGQVSGNTIYF.

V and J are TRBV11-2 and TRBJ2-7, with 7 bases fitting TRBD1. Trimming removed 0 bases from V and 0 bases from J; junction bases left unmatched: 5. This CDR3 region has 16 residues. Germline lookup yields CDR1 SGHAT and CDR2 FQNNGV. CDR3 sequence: CASSLDRRQGSYEQYF. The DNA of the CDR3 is TGTGCCAGCAGCTTAGATCGGAGACAGGGCTCCTACGAGCAGTACTTC.

The CDR3 spells CASSYDRGYTEAFF. Written as DNA, the CDR3 is TGTGCCAGCAGCTACGACAGGGGCTACACTGAAGCTTTCTTT. V is TRBV7-9 and J is TRBJ1-1, with 8 bases lining up with TRBD1. Per germline, CDR1 SEHNR and CDR2 FQNEAQ (reference sequence). The CDR3 is made up of 14 amino acids. Germline trimming cut 4 bases from V and 3 bases from J; bases unmatched to any gene: 4.

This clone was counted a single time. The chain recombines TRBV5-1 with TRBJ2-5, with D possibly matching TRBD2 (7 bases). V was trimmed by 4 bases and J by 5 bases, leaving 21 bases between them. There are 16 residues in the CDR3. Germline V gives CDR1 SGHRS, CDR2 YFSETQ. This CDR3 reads CASSVTGGAGSETQYF. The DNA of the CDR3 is TGCGCCAGCAGCGTTACGGGGGGCGCAGGCTCGGAGACCCAGTACTTC. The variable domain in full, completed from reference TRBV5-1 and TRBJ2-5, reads KAGVTQTPRYLIKTRGQQVTLSCSPISGHRSVSWYQQTPGQGLQFLFEYFSETQRNKGNFPGRFSGRQFSNSRSEMNVSTLELGDSALYLCASSVTGGAGSETQYFGPGTRLLVL.

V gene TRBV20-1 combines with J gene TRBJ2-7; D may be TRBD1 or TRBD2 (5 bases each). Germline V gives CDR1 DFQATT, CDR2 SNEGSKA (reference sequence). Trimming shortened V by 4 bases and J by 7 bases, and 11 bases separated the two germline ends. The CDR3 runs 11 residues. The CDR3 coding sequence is TGCAGTGCTACAGGGACCCGGGAGCAGTACTTC. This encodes CSATGTREQYF.

The CDR3 sequence: CASSSRHSQETQYF. The CDR3 DNA follows: TGTGCCAGCTCATCACGGCACTCCCAAGAGACCCAGTACTTC. V gene TRBV18 combines with J gene TRBJ2-5; the D is unclear. The CDR3 is made up of 14 amino acids. V was pared by 5 bases and J by 1 base, with 11 bases between. The V gene's germline CDR1 is KGHSH and CDR2 LQKENI.

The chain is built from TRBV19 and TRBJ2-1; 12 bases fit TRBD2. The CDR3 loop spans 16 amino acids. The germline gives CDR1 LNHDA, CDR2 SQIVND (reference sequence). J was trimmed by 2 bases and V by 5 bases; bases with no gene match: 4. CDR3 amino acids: CASSASGGEAYNEQFF. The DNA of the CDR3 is TGTGCCAGTAGTGCTAGCGGGGGGGAAGCCTACAATGAGCAGTTCTTC.